A selection of T cell receptor beta chains follows, all from one sample in a study of blood T cells in healthy people across ages. TCRdb recomputed calls from the 5' RACE reads with MiXCR, one row per CDR3 protein. The profile shows 1.5 million to 2 million distinct CDR3 sequences, 28% of them singletons. The sequenced sample was blood. Receptor source: a woman in her 30s in good health. Each CDR3 is given with its conserved first and last residue. A D gene is named only where the DNA matches it firmly. Rows give clone size only sometimes, using once, few, many, or a class for an expanded clone.

V,J,D,size,DNA,CDR3
TRBV2,TRBJ2-3,.,many,TGTGCCAGCAGTGAGGACAGAGACACAGATACGCAGTATTTT,CASSEDRDTDTQYF
TRBV5-1,TRBJ2-4,TRBD2,once,TGCGCCAGCAGCCGGACTAGCCGGGAGATTAATGAGCAGTACTTC,CASSRTSREINEQYF
TRBV10-3,TRBJ2-1,TRBD1,.,TGTGCCACCAGTATCACGGGGACAGGGGGTTCGGATGAGCAGTTCTTC,CATSITGTGGSDEQFF
TRBV27,TRBJ1-5,.,.,TGTGCCAGCAAGAGATCAGGGCATAGCAATCAGCCCCAGCATTTT,CASKRSGHSNQPQHF
TRBV2,TRBJ1-5,TRBD1,few,TGTGCCAGCAGTGGGGACAGAGCCCAGCCCCAGCATTTT,CASSGDRAQPQHF
TRBV5-1,TRBJ2-7,TRBD2,.,TGTGCCAACAAAATACTAGCGGGGGGCCGTTACGAGCAGTACTTC,CANKILAGGRYEQYF
TRBV20-1,TRBJ2-1,.,few,TGCAGTGCTAGAGATCCGCGTGGGCCCAATGAGCAGTTCTTC,CSARDPRGPNEQFF
TRBV11-2,TRBJ2-7,TRBD2,.,TGTGCCAGCAGCTTAGTCGTCACATCCCGCCTGTGGGGGGGTAACTCCTACGAGCAGTACTTC,CASSLVVTSRLWGGNSYEQYF
TRBV29-1,TRBJ1-1,.,.,TGCAGCGGGGTTATTGCCCCCGCTGAAGCTTTCTTT,CSGVIAPAEAFF
TRBV9,TRBJ2-3,TRBD2,few,TGTGCCAGCAGCTACGGAGCGGGAGCACCAGATACGCAGTATTTT,CASSYGAGAPDTQYF
TRBV20-1,TRBJ1-2,.,few,TGCAGTGCTAGAGATCCCATCTCTAACTATGGCTACACCTTC,CSARDPISNYGYTF
TRBV20-1,TRBJ2-2,.,.,TGCAGTGCGTCTGGAACAGCTGGCGGGGAGCTGTTTTTT,CSASGTAGGELFF
TRBV11-2,TRBJ2-1,.,many,TGTGCCAGCAGCTCCGTGGCCAGCCCCTACAATGAGCAGTTCTTC,CASSSVASPYNEQFF
TRBV12-3/TRBV12-4,TRBJ1-5,.,few,TGTGCCAGCAGTCGAGGCCGACCGGGGGCCCAGCATTTT,CASSRGRPGAQHF
TRBV29-1,TRBJ2-7,TRBD2,many,TGCAGCGTTGGAGTAGCGGGAGCCATCTACGAGCAGTACTTC,CSVGVAGAIYEQYF
TRBV7-2,TRBJ1-2,TRBD1,.,TGTGCCAGCAGCTTAACCGGACAGGGCTACTATGGCTACACCTTC,CASSLTGQGYYGYTF
TRBV20-1,TRBJ2-5,.,.,TGCAGTGCTAGAGGTTGGGGGATAGGGGCCTCGGAGACCCAGTACTTC,CSARGWGIGASETQYF
TRBV10-3,TRBJ2-5,.,many,TGTGCCATCAGTGAGGGGGGAGAGACCCAGTACTTC,CAISEGGETQYF
TRBV29-1,TRBJ2-2,.,.,TGCAGCGTTGGGTCGGGGGCCGGGGAGCTGTTTTTT,CSVGSGAGELFF
TRBV5-1,TRBJ2-3,TRBD1,.,TGCGCCAGCAGCTCTCAACCAGGACAGGACACAGATACGCAGTATTTT,CASSSQPGQDTDTQYF
TRBV7-6,TRBJ1-5,TRBD1,few,TGTGCCAGCAGCCAGGGGGCAGGGGCAAAGCCCCAGCATTTT,CASSQGAGAKPQHF
TRBV4-3,TRBJ1-1,TRBD1,.,TGCGCCAGCAGCCTCTTGACAGGGTATGGCACTGAAGCTTTCTTT,CASSLLTGYGTEAFF
TRBV12-3/TRBV12-4,TRBJ2-3,.,few,TGTGCCAGCAGTTTAAGGAGGGTGAGAACAGATACGCAGTATTTT,CASSLRRVRTDTQYF
TRBV13,TRBJ2-1,.,few,TGTGCCAGCAGCTTAAACGGGAGATGGACAAAAGGCTGGTCTAATGAGCAGTTCTTC,CASSLNGRWTKGWSNEQFF
TRBV3-1,TRBJ2-3,TRBD2,.,TGTGCCAGCAGCCGCGGGACTAGCGGGGGTGGTAGTGAGGCGCAGTATTTT,CASSRGTSGGGSEAQYF
TRBV5-1,TRBJ2-7,.,.,TGCGCCAGCAGCTTTCCGCGGGGCTCCTCCTACGAGCAGTACTTC,CASSFPRGSSYEQYF
TRBV5-8,TRBJ1-2,TRBD1,few,TGTGCCAGCAGCTTGTGGGACAGGAAGGAAGGTGGCTACACCTTC,CASSLWDRKEGGYTF
TRBV3-1,TRBJ2-1,.,.,TGTGCCAGCAGCCAAGTAGGGGGGGGGGCTGGCAATGAGCAGTTCTTC,CASSQVGGGAGNEQFF
TRBV5-1,TRBJ2-7,TRBD2,.,TGCGCCAGCAGCTTCTTGACGGGGGGAGGCAACGAGCAGTACTTC,CASSFLTGGGNEQYF
TRBV5-1,TRBJ2-3,.,few,TGCGCCAGCAGCCTGTTTGGGGCGCAAGGTACGCAGTATTTT,CASSLFGAQGTQYF
TRBV5-1,TRBJ1-4,.,.,TGCGCCAGCAGCAAAGAACATCGCCGGGACGGCCCTGAAAAACTGTTTTTT,CASSKEHRRDGPEKLFF
TRBV7-9,TRBJ2-3,.,.,TGTGCCAGCGAGGCGGGGGATACGCAGTATTTT,CASEAGDTQYF
TRBV6-5,TRBJ1-2,.,.,TGTGCCAGCAGTTACGACGGGGCTTCCTATGGCTACACCTTC,CASSYDGASYGYTF
TRBV14,TRBJ1-2,.,few,TGTGCCAGCAGCCCCCCCCAGGAGATCTATGGCTACACCTTC,CASSPPQEIYGYTF
TRBV9,TRBJ2-7,.,many,TGTGCCAGCAGCGTAGAAGGGGGAGGCTACGAGCAGTACTTC,CASSVEGGGYEQYF
TRBV2,TRBJ2-3,TRBD2,.,TGTGCCAGGAAGCAGCGGGGGGGCTTGAATACGCAGTATTTT,CARKQRGGLNTQYF
TRBV18,TRBJ2-7,TRBD2,.,TGTGCCAGCTCACCACCGGGGACTAGCGGGGGGACCTACGAGCAGTACTTC,CASSPPGTSGGTYEQYF
TRBV2,TRBJ2-5,.,.,TGTGCCAGCAGTGCCCGACAAAACCAAGAGACCCAGTACTTC,CASSARQNQETQYF
TRBV7-2,TRBJ2-5,TRBD1,.,TGTGCCAGCAGACCCCCCCGGGGGACAGGTGGAGAGACCCAGTACTTC,CASRPPRGTGGETQYF
TRBV6-6,TRBJ2-7,TRBD2,few,TGTGCCAGCAGTTCGGGACTAGCGGGGGGATCCGACGAGCAGTACTTC,CASSSGLAGGSDEQYF
TRBV9,TRBJ2-1,.,few,TGTGCCAGCAGCGATCCAGCTTTGAGTGAGCAGTTCTTC,CASSDPALSEQFF
TRBV6-1,TRBJ1-5,TRBD1,.,TGTGCCAGCAGTGAAGTACTCGGGACAGGGCATCAGCCCCAGCATTTT,CASSEVLGTGHQPQHF
TRBV28,TRBJ2-7,.,many,TGTGCCAGCAGTGAGGTCCTCCCGTACGAGCAGTACTTC,CASSEVLPYEQYF
TRBV20-1,TRBJ2-1,.,many,TGCAGTGCGCTCACTATTTCACCTTACAATGAGCAGTTCTTC,CSALTISPYNEQFF
TRBV20-1,TRBJ2-5,TRBD2,many,TGCAGTGCTAGGGCGACTAGCGGGAGAGAGACCCAGTACTTC,CSARATSGRETQYF
TRBV28,TRBJ1-1,TRBD1,.,TGTGCCAGCACCTACTCAGGGACAGGGTTGACTGAAGCTTTCTTT,CASTYSGTGLTEAFF
TRBV4-2,TRBJ2-7,TRBD2,.,TGTGCCAGCAGCCAAGGTCGGGCCGGGGGGGCCTACGAGCAGTACTTC,CASSQGRAGGAYEQYF
TRBV6-1,TRBJ2-7,TRBD1,many,TGTGCCAGCAGTGCCGTAACCAGGGGGCTCTCCTACGAGCAGTACTTC,CASSAVTRGLSYEQYF
TRBV5-1,TRBJ1-1,TRBD1,.,TGCGCCAGCAGCGCGGGACAGCCCATGAACACTGAAGCTTTCTTT,CASSAGQPMNTEAFF
TRBV7-7,TRBJ2-5,TRBD2,many,TGTGCCAGCAGCCCAGCGGGGGCTCAAGAGACCCAGTACTTC,CASSPAGAQETQYF
TRBV29-1,TRBJ1-2,.,.,TGCGGCGTTGAAGATCCTAGATTCTATGGCTACACCTTC,CGVEDPRFYGYTF
TRBV7-2,TRBJ1-4,.,few,TGTGCCAGCAGCTTGACCTCTGACGGGAATGAAAAACTGTTTTTT,CASSLTSDGNEKLFF
TRBV28,TRBJ1-2,TRBD1,.,TGTGCCAGCAGTTCGACTGGACAGGGGCCTTATAGCTACACCTTC,CASSSTGQGPYSYTF
TRBV29-1,TRBJ2-7,.,many,TGCAGCACCTACTCGGACAGTCTCGGCTACGAGCAGTACTTC,CSTYSDSLGYEQYF
TRBV25-1,TRBJ2-2,TRBD2,.,TGTGCCAGCAGTGAATTTGGCCTCTCTCCTGGCCTAGGACTAGCGGGACCCAACACCGGGGAGCTGTTTTTT,CASSEFGLSPGLGLAGPNTGELFF
TRBV29-1,TRBJ2-2,.,.,TGCAGCGCCGGGGGACAAACGAACACCGGGGAGCTGTTTTTT,CSAGGQTNTGELFF
TRBV15,TRBJ2-7,TRBD2,.,TGTGCCACCAGCACCCGCGGGACTAGCGGGGGTGGAGAGCAGTACTTC,CATSTRGTSGGGEQYF
TRBV27,TRBJ2-4,.,.,TGTGCCAGCAGCCGGGGACGAGGGAGCAAAAACATTCAGTACTTC,CASSRGRGSKNIQYF
TRBV29-1,TRBJ2-7,.,many,TGCAGCGTTGAAATCGAACAGCCCTACGAGCAGTACTTC,CSVEIEQPYEQYF
TRBV4-1,TRBJ1-5,.,many,TGCGCCAGCAGCCAACCTGACAGGTTCTTGAGCAATCAGCCCCAGCATTTT,CASSQPDRFLSNQPQHF